The TCR beta chain described here comes from a study of Ad26.COV2.S vaccination and SARS-CoV-2 variants. Whole-study results and caveats: Measures of TCR breadth and depth may have fallen short of total T cell responses.

As to this clone: What it recognizes is unknown.

The CDR3 totals 15 residues. Germline V gene sequence: CDR1 LNHDA, CDR2 SQIVND (reference sequence). V was clipped by 5 bases and J by 2 bases, with 16 bases between them. Documented treatment: around 19 received Ad26.COV2.S at low or high dose, single or two shots; five or six received placebo; per-sample allocation not given. The study sampled participants on day 63 after the first vaccine or placebo injection. Expressing Wuhan-strain SARS-CoV-2 spike, an Ad26 vector served as the vaccine. TCRdb keeps only in-frame clones here, not all; method: immunoSEQ multiplex PCR. The data contain 400,000 to 500,000 clones, 70% to 90% of them seen just once; the ten biggest clones take up 3.6%.

The material sequenced was peripheral blood, taken in a trial of Ad26.COV2.S vaccine versus placebo. The TCR was taken from a person aged 18-65 years who received the Ad26.COV2.S COVID-19 vaccine or a placebo. V and J are TRBV19 and TRBJ2-7, with D tentatively TRBD2 (6 bases). The CDR3 region is CASSSPEGGAYEQYF. The CDR3 region has the DNA TGTGCCAGTAGTTCCCCTGAAGGAGGGGCCTACGAGCAGTACTTC.